This note documents a single T cell receptor (beta chain) sequence. Antigen specificity is unknown. It was with 60 Vbeta and 13 Jbeta primers that the PCR ran. TCRdb keeps only in-frame clones here, not all; method: immunoSEQ multiplex PCR. Of 100,000 or so clones in the sample, 77% are singletons; the top ten hold about 10%. This sample was included in a study of cytomegalovirus exposure and HLA in healthy donors. At the level of the study: Roughly 92 million unique TCRs, all from HLA-typed donors, were included in an early release of the data.

Study-wide results and caveats: It was in a later analysis that TCR association rates were seen to vary by HLA locus, highest for DRB1 and lowest for HLA-C. About 87% or about 30% of the time was how often most TCR beta V segments were productive, according to an earlier analysis. The study reported that TCR beta sequences accurately predicted HLA-A and HLA-B alleles in most subjects.

With 3 bases clipped from V and 1 base from J, the junction kept 6 bases outside the gene matches. Germline CDR1 SEHNR, CDR2 FQNEAQ (reference sequence). The CDR3 runs to 16 residues. The sample comprised PBMCs. V is TRBV7-9 and J is TRBJ2-7, with 10 bases matching TRBD1. The sequence derives from a man aged 35 to 55 in good health and CMV-seropositive. The DNA of the CDR3 is TGTGCCAGCAGCTTGACAGGGGGCGTACTGTCCTACGAGCAGTACTTC. Amino acid sequence: CASSLTGGVLSYEQYF.